This T cell receptor (beta chain) was found in a study of blood T cells in healthy people across ages (dated by TCRdb to about 2015). Concerning the study at large: In model experiments, template switching captured roughly one uniquely barcoded TCR beta cDNA molecule for every two T cells. Using deep sequencing normalized with unique cDNA molecular identifiers, the study measured how TCR beta repertoire diversity changes with age. The donors were divided into four age groups: young (average around 17 years), middle-aged (roughly 42), aged (about 60) and long-lived (more than 75). The study analyzed two additional independent replicas of 1 million unique cDNA reads from the same blood draw for two donors, one aged 18 to 30 and one aged 80 or older. General findings and caveats noted by the study authors: The long-lived group showed more naive CD4+ T cells, fewer expanded clones and increased TCR diversity than the aged group, suggesting age selection. As age increased, observed TCR beta diversity per million T cells dropped in a roughly linear way, and a significant reduction was already evident by age 40. Estimates of total diversity based on one million sequenced T cells were considered lower bounds and underestimates. Because profiling used bulk unsorted PBMCs, naive and antigen-experienced compartments could not be compared conclusively. The CMV infection status of donors was not known, potentially confounding age-related changes in expanded clonotypes. A strong correlation was found between observed TCR beta diversity and the percentage of naive T cells measured by flow cytometry.

The CDR3, cysteine through phenylalanine, is 13 amino acids long. This entry keeps only the CDR3 DNA: 39 bases, framed from base 1. Germline trimming: 7 bases from V, 1 base from J; junction bases outside gene matches: 5. CDR1 and CDR2 are read off the germline V gene as SQVTM and ANQGSEA. The roughly 39 donors, aged about 6 to 100 years, were systemically healthy Caucasian individuals from Russia. Each donor gave 9 to 10 milliliters of peripheral blood, collected into EDTA-treated Vacutainer tubes. Ficoll-Paque density-gradient centrifugation was used to isolate PBMCs, with at least 6.5 million obtained per sample. Total RNA was extracted from PBMCs with Trizol reagent, with at least 6 micrograms obtained per sample. For every donor, an aliquot of PBMCs went through flow cytometry to measure the percentages of naive CD45RAhigh/CD27high T cells. Library preparation used 5' RACE. Sequencing took place on an Illumina HiSeq 2500. A second about 7 to 11 cycle PCR used a sample-barcoded 5' primer and a J-beta primer mix. A unique molecular identifier was introduced onto each TCR beta cDNA molecule by a template-switch 5' adaptor carrying 12 random nucleotides. Each sample yielded at least 3 million CDR3-containing paired-end reads. First-strand cDNA was synthesized from all RNA with the Mint cDNA synthesis kit, primed by a TRBC-specific oligonucleotide. All cDNA was treated with uracil-DNA glycosylase and then went through a first 18-cycle PCR with the universal primers M1SS and BC2_uni_R. Turning to the authors' computational methods: For normalization, 1 million high-quality reads were randomly selected from each sample, with every read carrying a distinct molecular identifier. Reads with shared molecular identifiers were discarded instead of being binned into consensus sequences. MiTCR, with a Q25 quality threshold and the strictest error-elimination algorithm, was used for CDR3 identification, clonotype clustering and error correction. A nonparametric unseen species model with Euler transformation was used to estimate lower-bound total TCR beta diversity. TCRdb reran the public reads through fastp at Q25 and MiXCR, keeping productive beta chains. Each entry merges the rows of one CDR3 protein and shows their most common DNA and genes. The V and J calls and clone size come from TCRdb's table, not from the authors' own analysis. Here the sample has 800,000 or so distinct CDR3 sequences; 20% to 25% occur a single time. The top ten clonotypes cover 3% to 4% of the sample.

This clonotype was seen many times. The antigen it recognizes is unknown. It has no much larger one-base neighbor in the sample; base qualities were not kept. In addition, the sample was reused for a study of T cells of mothers and their children. As described in the second report: Nine systemically healthy Caucasian individuals served as donors, namely three mothers together with their six children. cDNA synthesis used all of the extracted RNA, with around 1.5 ug of RNA in each 15 ul reaction. Sample barcodes and 2-4 random nucleotides were added via the M1S primer in the second PCR. More than 8 million TCR beta CDR3 reads were obtained from each mother, and about 3 million reads were obtained from each child. Thymic selection shapes the output of TCR recombination in a similar way in related and unrelated pairs, and inherited differences have a minor effect. Normalized repertoire overlap was always found to be slightly, but never significantly, higher in related mother-child pairs than in unrelated mother-child pairs. Persistent microchimeric T cell clones were not detected, at a sensitivity of approximately 98 clones per million clonotypes. The study used deep NGS to compare TCR beta repertoires of mothers and children, seeking features distinguishing related mother-child pairs from unrelated individuals. Mothers averaged approximately 41 +/- 4 years of age and children averaged about 10 +/- 4 years. After adapters were ligated using NEBNext reagents, the libraries underwent 100+100 nt paired-end sequencing on an Illumina HiSeq 2000. To prevent cross-contamination, the mother and child libraries were prepared one month apart and sequenced in separate runs. For each donor, somewhere between roughly 450,000 and 2,100,000 distinct TCR beta clonotypes were identified. Naive TCR beta clonotypes were estimated from low-frequency clonotypes matched to each donor's FACS-determined naive share, without sorting.

In this chain, TRBV29-1 is recombined with TRBJ2-5, with TRBD2 matching 8 junction bases. Sequences were obtained from blood. The TCR comes from a boy younger than 18 in good health. The DNA sequence reads TGCAGCGGAGTTACTAGCGGCCAAGAGACCCAGTACTTC. This translates into CSGVTSGQETQYF.